Shown below are 26 T cell receptor beta chains from a single sample sequenced in a study of shared clonotypes between healthy human individuals. Assay: immunoSEQ multiplex PCR; the TCRdb copy retains only in-frame clones and omits some. Found here are roughly 500,000 clones, approximately 80% of them singletons; the top ten hold 12%. Sequencing used PBMCs. These receptors were collected from a woman in her 40s in good health. Some clones in this sample may be carry-over from other donors' samples.

This chain connects TRBV18 to TRBJ2-7, with D unresolved. Looked up from germline, CDR1 is KGHSH and CDR2 is LQKENI. CDR3 length equals 14 residues. The V gene lost 3 bases and the J gene lost 0 bases, with 9 bases spanning the gap. The CDR3 DNA reads TGTGCCAGCTCACCCCCGGACGGCTCCTACGAGCAGTACTTC. Protein product: CASSPPDGSYEQYF.

The V call is TRBV25-1, the J call TRBJ1-1, with TRBD1 as a possible D gene (6 bases). The CDR3 runs 12 residues. V lost 4 bases to trimming and J lost 4 bases, with 7 bases between them. Germline assignment: CDR1 MGHDK and CDR2 SYGVNS. This CDR3 reads CASSAGATEAFF. As DNA, the CDR3 is TGTGCCAGCAGTGCAGGGGCCACTGAAGCTTTCTTT.

The chain recombines TRBV29-1 with TRBJ2-4; D is unresolved. CDR3 length: 13 amino acids. Between the trimmed V and J ends, which lost 0 bases and 6 bases, there was a span of 9 bases. Germline values: CDR1 SQVTM, CDR2 ANQGSEA. CDR3 region: CSVEDRTRNIQYF. The CDR3 region has the DNA TGCAGCGTTGAAGATCGAACCCGAAACATTCAGTACTTC.

The chain recombines TRBV7-3 with TRBJ2-2; D ambiguous. This CDR3 contains 16 residues. Between the trimmed V and J ends, which lost 1 base and 7 bases, there was a span of 16 bases. Germline values: CDR1 SGHTA, CDR2 FQGTGA. CDR3 sequence reads: CASSLNLARNGGELFF. The CDR3 nucleotides are TGTGCCAGCAGCTTAAATTTAGCACGGAATGGCGGGGAGCTGTTTTTT.

This chain uses TRBV30 with TRBJ1-5; D is possibly TRBD1 (5 bases). Germline V gene sequence: CDR1 GTSNPN, CDR2 SVGIG (reference sequence). The CDR3 contains 12 residues. The germline V and J ends were trimmed by 4 bases and 7 bases, with 11 bases remaining between them. CDR3 DNA sequence: TGTGCCTGGAACACAGGCGTCCAGCCCCAGCATTTT. It encodes CAWNTGVQPQHF.

J is TRBJ2-6 and V is TRBV30; perhaps TRBD1 as D (6 bases). The germline gives CDR1 GTSNPN, CDR2 SVGIG (reference sequence). V was cut by 3 bases and J by 0 bases, with 33 bases left in between. The CDR3 is 23 residues long. CDR3 amino acids: CAWSGVIILEGQTFPSGANVLTF. The CDR3 region has the DNA TGTGCCTGGAGCGGAGTCATTATCCTCGAGGGACAAACCTTCCCCTCTGGGGCCAACGTCCTGACTTTC.

Here the CDR3 DNA reads TGTGCCAGCAGTACCCGGGACAGCTACTATGGCTACACCTTC. Translated: CASSTRDSYYGYTF. The J gene is TRBJ1-2, the V gene TRBV6-1; TRBD1 matches 7 bases. The CDR3 length is 14 residues. Germline values: CDR1 MNHNS, CDR2 SASEGT. Losses at the gene ends were 5 bases for V and 3 bases for J; bases not matched to a gene: 6.

CDR3 sequence (DNA): TGTGCCAGCAGTCTTGTGGGGGGAGATACGCAGTATTTT. It is translated as CASSLVGGDTQYF. V usage is TRBV28 and J usage is TRBJ2-3; TRBD2 is a possible D gene (6 bases). The CDR3 runs 13 residues. V lost 5 bases to trimming and J lost 5 bases, with 11 bases between them. Germline loops: CDR1 MDHEN, CDR2 SYDVKM.

The chain combines TRBV11-2 with TRBJ2-7; 7 nucleotides align to TRBD2. The CDR3 consists of 15 residues. V shed 5 bases and J 3 bases; nucleotides not matched to a gene: 10. From germline, CDR1 is SGHAT and CDR2 FQNNGV. CDR3 sequence: CASSPRASGDYEQYF. CDR3 bases: TGTGCCAGCAGCCCCCGCGCTAGCGGAGACTACGAGCAGTACTTC.

The chain employs TRBV18 and TRBJ1-1; 11 bases align to TRBD1. CDR1 is KGHSH, CDR2 LQKENI, per germline. The CDR3 covers 16 residues. V was clipped by 4 bases and J by 6 bases; unmatched bases: 10. CDR3 sequence reads: CASSLERDRGLAEAFF. CDR3 in DNA: TGTGCCAGCTCACTAGAACGGGACAGGGGGTTGGCTGAAGCTTTCTTT.

This chain joins TRBV7-9 and TRBJ2-7; D is undetermined. The CDR3 spans 14 residues. The ends were cut back, 1 base at V and 1 base at J, with 8 bases in the middle. Germline V gives CDR1 SEHNR, CDR2 FQNEAQ (reference sequence). The CDR3 DNA reads TGTGCCAGCAGCTTAGATCCAGCATCCTACGAGCAGTACTTC. Translated, it gives CASSLDPASYEQYF.

The table lists this clone with a few counts. The V call is TRBV18, the J call TRBJ2-5, with 9 bases that match TRBD2. Gene TRBJ2-7 matches the end of the DNA better, so the J call may be wrong. This CDR3 is built from 14 residues. Germline V lookup: CDR1 KGHSH, CDR2 LQKENI. The CDR3 loop reads CASSPIAGAYEQYF. The CDR3, as DNA: TGTGCCAGCTCACCTATAGCGGGAGCCTACGAGCAGTACTTC.

This clone was seen only once. The chain has TRBV5-5 and TRBJ2-1; no definite D call. With 4 bases removed from V and 7 bases from J, the gap between germline ends came to 15 bases. From germline, CDR1 is SGHKS and CDR2 YYEKEE (reference sequence). The CDR3 sequence is 14 residues long. The CDR3 region has the DNA TGTGCCAGCAGCCCTTTAAGAAGGTTAAATGAGCAGTTCTTC. Translated, it gives CASSPLRRLNEQFF.

This sequence joins TRBV5-1 and TRBJ2-5; weak D call: TRBD1 (5 bases). Germline V gene data show CDR1 as SGHRS and CDR2 as YFSETQ. The CDR3 is 16 amino acids. Trimming removed 0 bases at V and 4 bases at J, with 16 bases between. In nucleotides, the CDR3 is TGCGCCAGCAGCTTGGAAGGCCAGGGTTTTGGAGAGACCCAGTACTTC. It yields the protein CASSLEGQGFGETQYF.

The chain has TRBV21-1 and TRBJ2-7; the table names TRBD2, a call not compared with the DNA. TRBV21-1 is noted as a pseudogene. CDR3 length equals 12 residues. The CDR3, as DNA: TGTGCCAGCGGGGGGGAGATGTGCGAGCAGTACTTC. Translation gives CASGGEMCEQYF.

The rearrangement joins TRBV11-2 to TRBJ2-7; 9 positions match TRBD2. V gave up 2 bases and J gave up 4 bases; unmatched junction bases: 6. The CDR3 runs 15 residues. CDR1 is SGHAT, CDR2 FQNNGV, per germline. Here the CDR3 reads CASSLPSGRLYEQYF. CDR3 DNA: TGTGCCAGCAGCTTACCAAGCGGGAGGTTGTACGAGCAGTACTTC.

This chain uses TRBV11-3 with TRBJ2-1; TRBD2 aligns across 11 bases. V was pared by 4 bases and J by 5 bases, with 4 bases of the junction left unmatched. Looked up from germline, CDR1 is SGHNT and CDR2 is YENEEA. This CDR3 has 15 residues. CDR3 residues: CASSSTSGTNNEQFF. The CDR3 DNA sequence: TGTGCCAGCAGCTCGACTAGCGGGACGAACAATGAGCAGTTCTTC.

The V and J genes are TRBV5-1 and TRBJ2-7; tentatively, D is TRBD1 (5 bases). CDR1 and CDR2 (germline): SGHRS, YFSETQ. The CDR3 totals 17 residues. Trimming removed 0 bases at V and 3 bases at J, with 19 bases between. Here the CDR3 DNA reads TGCGCCAGCAGCTTGGGCGGACATGGGCAGGAACTCTACGAGCAGTACTTC. Its translation: CASSLGGHGQELYEQYF.

The gene calls are TRBV19 and TRBJ2-3, with TRBD2 matching over 8 bases. The CDR3 covers 15 residues. Looked up from germline, CDR1 is LNHDA and CDR2 is SQIVND (reference sequence). V dropped 7 bases and J dropped 6; count of bases not matched to a gene: 12. The CDR3 loop is CASKDRGTSVDTQYF. Here the CDR3 DNA reads TGTGCCAGTAAGGATCGGGGGACTAGTGTTGATACGCAGTATTTT. The full variable domain, rest sourced from reference TRBV19 and TRBJ2-3, is DGGITQSPKYLFRKEGQNVTLSCEQNLNHDAMYWYRQDPGQGLRLIYYSQIVNDFQKGDIAEGYSVSREKKESFPLTVTSAQKNPTAFYLCASKDRGTSVDTQYFGPGTRLTVL.

The J gene is TRBJ1-2, the V gene TRBV6-1, with 10 bases lining up with TRBD1. Germline V lookup: CDR1 MNHNS, CDR2 SASEGT. V trimming: 6 bases; J trimming: 7 bases; junction bases outside the gene matches: 5. The length of the CDR3 is 13 residues. The CDR3 sequence: CASRPTGGTGYTF. The CDR3 bases are TGTGCCAGCAGGCCGACAGGGGGCACTGGCTACACCTTC.

This chain joins TRBV7-2 and TRBJ2-7; 7 nucleotides match TRBD2. CDR1 and CDR2 (germline): SGHTA, FQGNSA. The CDR3 covers 11 residues. Trimming cost V 0 bases and J 12 bases; bases outside gene matches: 2. CDR3 region: CASSLALALYF. CDR3 nucleotide sequence: TGTGCCAGCAGCTTAGCACTAGCGTTGTACTTC.

This chain links TRBV12-5 with TRBJ1-2; TRBD1 matches at 10 bases. The CDR3 runs to 17 residues. V was clipped by 1 base and J by 6 bases; unmatched bases: 11. Germline loops: CDR1 LGHNT, CDR2 FRNRAP. CDR3 DNA: TGTGCTAGTGGTTTGGCTAATCCGGGACAGGGGAAAGATGGCTACACCTTC. Translating it yields CASGLANPGQGKDGYTF.

This chain connects TRBV27 to TRBJ2-2; 9 bases match TRBD1. The CDR3 has 17 amino acids. Germline CDR1 and CDR2: MNHEY and SMNVEV (reference sequence). V shed 1 base and J 1 base; nucleotides not matched to a gene: 4. CDR3 protein: CASSLWSGQGNTGELFF. The CDR3 nucleotides are TGTGCCAGCAGTTTATGGTCGGGACAGGGGAACACCGGGGAGCTGTTTTTT.

The chain combines TRBV28 with TRBJ2-1; TRBD1 aligns across 8 bases. This CDR3 has 13 residues. The V gene's germline CDR1 is MDHEN and CDR2 SYDVKM. The trim removed 6 bases at V and 7 bases at J, leaving 5 bases unmatched. The CDR3 sequence: CASRQQGVNEQFF. The CDR3 coding sequence is TGTGCCAGCAGACAACAGGGGGTAAATGAGCAGTTCTTC.

This clone has just one count. This chain links TRBV19 with TRBJ1-5, with a weak D call TRBD1 (5 bases). The CDR3 contains 16 residues. V lost 7 bases to trimming and J lost 2 bases, with 18 bases between them. Per the germline V gene, CDR1 is LNHDA and CDR2 is SQIVND (reference sequence). In nucleotides, the CDR3 is TGTGCCAGTATGACTTGGGGTAGGGGTGGCAATCAGCCCCAGCATTTT. This gives the protein CASMTWGRGGNQPQHF.

The J gene is TRBJ2-3, the V gene TRBV5-1; D could derive from TRBD1 or TRBD2 (5 bases each). The CDR3 contains 15 residues. The germline gives CDR1 SGHRS, CDR2 YFSETQ. V was clipped by 0 bases and J by 2 bases, with 10 bases between them. The CDR3 loop is CASSLAGADTDTQYF. The CDR3 DNA sequence: TGCGCCAGCAGCTTGGCCGGGGCCGACACAGATACGCAGTATTTT.